This note documents a single TCR beta chain sequence. Its antigen is as yet unknown. Germline CDR1 and CDR2: DFQATT and SNEGSKA (reference sequence). The CDR3 runs 15 residues. V lost 7 bases and J lost 6, with 25 bases in between. The data stem from a study of blood T cells in healthy people across ages. Findings of the study overall: Diversity was higher, and naive CD4+ cells more numerous, in long-lived donors than in aged donors.

A second roughly 7 to 12 cycle PCR used barcoded and J-beta primers. All samples gave at least 2.5 million CDR3-containing paired-end reads. TCRdb re-called the 5' RACE reads with MiXCR, one entry per CDR3 protein. The table shows approximately 1,700,000 distinct CDR3 sequences, with about 39% occurring only once. Sequencing was carried out using blood. The chain links TRBV20-1 to TRBJ2-7, with D possibly matching TRBD2 (7 bases). The sequence came from a human donor in good health. This chain's CDR3 is CSGSFLGGGQFEQYF. DNA for the CDR3: TGCAGTGGTAGTTTTTTAGGGGGGGGGCAGTTCGAGCAGTACTTC.